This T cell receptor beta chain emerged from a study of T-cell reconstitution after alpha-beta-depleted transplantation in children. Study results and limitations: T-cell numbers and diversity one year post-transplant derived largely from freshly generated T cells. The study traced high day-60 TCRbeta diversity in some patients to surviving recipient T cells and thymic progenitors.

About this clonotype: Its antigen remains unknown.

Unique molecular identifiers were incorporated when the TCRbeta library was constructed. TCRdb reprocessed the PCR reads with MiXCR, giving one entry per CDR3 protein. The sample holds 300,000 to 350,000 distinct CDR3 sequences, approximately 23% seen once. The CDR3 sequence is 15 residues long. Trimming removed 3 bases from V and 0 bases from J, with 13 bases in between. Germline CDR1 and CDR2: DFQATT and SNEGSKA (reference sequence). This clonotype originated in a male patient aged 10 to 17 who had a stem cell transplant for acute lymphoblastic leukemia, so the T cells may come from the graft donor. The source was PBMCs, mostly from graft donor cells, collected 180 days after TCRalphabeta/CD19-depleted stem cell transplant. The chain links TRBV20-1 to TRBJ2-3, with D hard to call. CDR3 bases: TGCAGTGCTAGGTCAGACTTTACTAGCACAGATACGCAGTATTTT. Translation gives CSARSDFTSTDTQYF.